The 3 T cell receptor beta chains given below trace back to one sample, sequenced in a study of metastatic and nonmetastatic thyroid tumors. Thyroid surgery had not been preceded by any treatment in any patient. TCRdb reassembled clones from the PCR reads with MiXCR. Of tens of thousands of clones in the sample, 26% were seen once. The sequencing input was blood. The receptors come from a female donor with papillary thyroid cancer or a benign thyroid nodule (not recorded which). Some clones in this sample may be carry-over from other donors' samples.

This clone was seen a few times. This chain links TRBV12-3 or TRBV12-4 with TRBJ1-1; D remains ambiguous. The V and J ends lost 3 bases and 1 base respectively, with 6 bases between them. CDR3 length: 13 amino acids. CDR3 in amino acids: CASSFNGNTEAFF. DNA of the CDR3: TGTGCCAGCAGTTTCAACGGGAACACTGAAGCTTTCTTT.

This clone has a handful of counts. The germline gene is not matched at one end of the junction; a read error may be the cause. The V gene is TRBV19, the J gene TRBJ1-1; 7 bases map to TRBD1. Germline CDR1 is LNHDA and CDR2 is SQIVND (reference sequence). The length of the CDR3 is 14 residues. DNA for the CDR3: TGTGCCAGTAGTGTGGGACAGACCAACACTGAGGCTTTCTTT. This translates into CASSVGQTNTEAFF.

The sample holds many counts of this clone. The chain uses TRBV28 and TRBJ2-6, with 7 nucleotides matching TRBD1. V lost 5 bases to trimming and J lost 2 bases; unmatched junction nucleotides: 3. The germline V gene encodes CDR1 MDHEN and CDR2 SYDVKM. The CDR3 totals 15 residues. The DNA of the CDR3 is TGTGCCAGCAGTACGACAGGGACTGGGGCCAACGTCCTGACTTTC. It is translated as CASSTTGTGANVLTF.